This T cell receptor (beta chain) originates from a study of early T cells in non-severe SARS-CoV-2 infection. Study background: It was bulk RNA from unsorted whole blood that was sequenced, and the chains were unpaired.

General study findings and limits: VDJdb-based annotation leaned toward anti-spike CD8 responses and missed private and CD4 specificities.

Attachment of unique molecular identifiers was made to individual cDNA molecules. TCRdb processed the 5' RACE reads anew with MiXCR; each CDR3 protein has one entry. The sample shows about 110,000 distinct CDR3 sequences, around 10% of them seen only once. This clonotype was picked up many times. What it binds is not known. Sequenced material: whole blood. This sequence originates from an adult who was a healthcare worker with PCR-confirmed SARS-CoV-2 infection or an uninfected control (not recorded which).

The CDR3 spells CASSFYRSEQFF. CDR3 coding DNA: TGTGCCAGCAGTTTCTACCGCTCTGAGCAGTTCTTC. The chain links TRBV28 to TRBJ2-1; D not resolved. Trimming shortened V by 3 bases and J by 9 bases, and 9 bases separated the two germline ends. This CDR3 region has 12 residues. The germline V gene encodes CDR1 MDHEN and CDR2 SYDVKM.